This TCR beta chain comes out of a study of shared clonotypes between healthy human individuals. Study information: Each donor contributed plates that comprised three CD4 naive, three CD4 memory, two CD8 naive and one CD8 memory.

Details on this clone: Other DNA sequences of this sample code for an identical CDR3.

CDR1 and CDR2 (germline): MDHEN, SYDVKM. V lost 6 bases, J lost 3 bases, and 15 bases lay in between. This CDR3 spans 14 amino acids. This was a deep-level run. Generated by immunoSEQ multiplex PCR, the TCRdb table keeps only in-frame clones and is missing some. The sample yields fewer than 1.8 million clones, around 98.5% seen once. The origin of this receptor is a man aged 25 to 45 in good health. This chain uses TRBV28 with TRBJ2-7; TRBD2 might be the D (6 bases). Source material: naive CD4+ T cells sorted from blood. The sample's subset: CD45RA+ positively selected. The CDR3 reads CASRTPGLNYEQYF. CDR3 in DNA: TGTGCCAGCAGGACCCCGGGACTGAACTACGAGCAGTACTTC.